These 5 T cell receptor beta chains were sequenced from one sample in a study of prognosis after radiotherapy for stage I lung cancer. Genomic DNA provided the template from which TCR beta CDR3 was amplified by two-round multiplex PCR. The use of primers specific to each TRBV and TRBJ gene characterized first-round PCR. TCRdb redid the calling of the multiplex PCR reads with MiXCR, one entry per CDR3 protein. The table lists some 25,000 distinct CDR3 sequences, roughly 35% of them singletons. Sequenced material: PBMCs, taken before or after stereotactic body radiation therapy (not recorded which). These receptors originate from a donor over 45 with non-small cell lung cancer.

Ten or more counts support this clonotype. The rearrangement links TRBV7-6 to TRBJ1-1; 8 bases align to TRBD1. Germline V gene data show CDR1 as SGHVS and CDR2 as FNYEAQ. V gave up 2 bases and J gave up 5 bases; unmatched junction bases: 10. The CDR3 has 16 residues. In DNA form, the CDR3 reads TGTGCCAGCAGCTTAAGGGCTGGACAGGGTAGTACTGAAGCTTTCTTT. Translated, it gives CASSLRAGQGSTEAFF.

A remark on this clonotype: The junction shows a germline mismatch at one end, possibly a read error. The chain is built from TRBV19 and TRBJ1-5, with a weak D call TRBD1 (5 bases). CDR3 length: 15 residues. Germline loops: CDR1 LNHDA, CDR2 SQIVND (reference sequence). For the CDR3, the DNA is TGTGCCAGTAGTACAGGGTCGGCATGGCCACAGCCTCAGCATTTT. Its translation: CASSTGSAWPQPQHF.

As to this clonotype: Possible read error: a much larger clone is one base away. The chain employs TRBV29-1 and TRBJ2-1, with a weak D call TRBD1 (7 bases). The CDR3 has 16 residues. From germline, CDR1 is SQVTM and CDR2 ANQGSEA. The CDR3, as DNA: TGCAGCGTTGAAGACCAGGGGGGAGCCAACTACAATGAGCAGCTCTTC. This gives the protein CSVEDQGGANYNEQLF.

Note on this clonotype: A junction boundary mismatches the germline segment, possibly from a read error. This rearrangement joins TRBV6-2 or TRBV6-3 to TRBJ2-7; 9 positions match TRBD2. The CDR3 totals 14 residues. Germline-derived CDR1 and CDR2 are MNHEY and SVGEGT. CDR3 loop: CASRRTSVPYEQYF. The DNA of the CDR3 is TGTGCCAGCAGAAGGACTAGCGTCCCCTATGAGCAGTACTTC.

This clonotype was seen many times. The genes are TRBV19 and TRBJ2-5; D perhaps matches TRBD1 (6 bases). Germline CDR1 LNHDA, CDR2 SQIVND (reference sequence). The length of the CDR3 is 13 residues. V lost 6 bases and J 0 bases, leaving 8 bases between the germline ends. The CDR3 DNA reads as TGTGCCAGTAGCCAGGGGTACCAAGAGACCCAGTACTTC. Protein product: CASSQGYQETQYF.